This passage covers 22 T cell receptor beta chains from one sample sequenced in a study of spatial heterogeneity in lung cancer. The antigens for these receptors are not known. One entry per CDR3 protein, called by TCRdb with MiXCR from the 5' RACE reads. The sample yields 100,000 or so distinct CDR3 sequences, approximately 4.4% seen once. Study-wide points: Tumoral mutation counts were tracked by counts of expanded intratumoral alpha and beta TCRs.

Noted time point: sample taken at primary tumor resection. The sequencing here drew on lung tumor tissue, taken at surgery. Every receptor here comes from a male donor with early-stage non-small cell lung cancer.

Many counts were recorded for this clonotype. V gene TRBV6-6 combines with J gene TRBJ1-1; D gene uncertain. CDR1 is MNHNY and CDR2 is SVGAGI in the germline V gene (reference sequence). V lost 2 bases, J lost 8 bases, and 9 bases lay in between. There are 12 residues in the CDR3. CDR3 amino acids: CASSYPEGEAFF. The CDR3 DNA reads TGTGCCAGCAGTTACCCCGAAGGGGAAGCTTTCTTT.

This clonotype was counted at least ten times. The V gene is TRBV9, the J gene TRBJ2-1; possible D gene TRBD1, 6 bases. Trimming cost V 4 bases and J 0 bases, with 11 bases left between them. The germline V gene has CDR1 SGDLS and CDR2 YYNGEE. This CDR3 region has 15 residues. The CDR3 spells CASSRWDTSYNEQFF. The CDR3 DNA reads TGTGCCAGCAGCCGTTGGGACACCTCCTACAATGAGCAGTTCTTC.

The chain joins TRBV2 to TRBJ2-6, with 9 positions matching TRBD1. The CDR3 covers 16 residues. CDR1 is SNHLY and CDR2 is FYNNEI in the germline V gene. V gave up 5 bases and J gave up 1 base; unmatched junction bases: 3. CDR3 in amino acids: CASSRDRGSGANVLTF. CDR3 coding DNA: TGTGCCAGCAGTAGAGACAGGGGGTCTGGGGCCAACGTCCTGACTTTC.

The V gene is TRBV5-1, the J gene TRBJ2-3, with D possibly being TRBD1 (6 bases). The germline V gene has CDR1 SGHRS and CDR2 YFSETQ. This CDR3 is built from 14 residues. V was trimmed by 7 bases and J by 6 bases, leaving 18 bases between them. Here the CDR3 DNA reads TGCGCCAGCGGCAGAGCCACCAGGGGCGATACGCAGTATTTT. This sequence encodes CASGRATRGDTQYF.

This clonotype was seen at least ten times. The J gene is TRBJ2-7, the V gene TRBV3-1, with TRBD1 identical over 7 bases. V dropped 3 bases and J dropped 6; count of bases not matched to a gene: 8. Germline loops: CDR1 LGHDT, CDR2 YNNKEL (reference sequence). The length of the CDR3 is 14 residues. The DNA of the CDR3 is TGTGCCAGCAGCCACCCGGGACAGCAAGCCGAGCAGTACTTC. Protein: CASSHPGQQAEQYF.

This clonotype has only a few counts. This rearrangement joins TRBV7-2 to TRBJ1-6; D not certain. Deletions cut 5 bases from V and 1 base from J, with 9 bases between. The CDR3 has 15 residues. Germline CDR1 reads SGHTA; CDR2 reads FQGNSA. The CDR3 sequence is CASSQGLSYNSPLHF. CDR3 coding DNA: TGTGCCAGCAGCCAAGGGTTGTCCTATAATTCACCCCTCCACTTT.

V usage is TRBV7-9 and J usage is TRBJ2-1; 10 nucleotides line up with TRBD1. The CDR3 is 13 amino acids. Germline V gene data show CDR1 as SEHNR and CDR2 as FQNEAQ (reference sequence). V shed 6 bases and J 6 bases; nucleotides not matched to a gene: 2. DNA for the CDR3: TGTGCCAGCAGACGGACAGGGGGCAATGAGCAGTTCTTC. It specifies CASRRTGGNEQFF.

In its sample, this clonotype was seen many times. The rearrangement joins TRBV20-1 to TRBJ2-2; 9 nucleotides agree with TRBD2. The CDR3 consists of 17 residues. The ends lost 0 bases at V and 3 bases at J; junction bases unmatched: 8. Germline V gene data show CDR1 as DFQATT and CDR2 as SNEGSKA (reference sequence). The CDR3 sequence is CSAREESGRIDTGELFF. The CDR3 DNA follows: TGCAGTGCTAGAGAGGAAAGCGGGAGGATCGACACCGGGGAGCTGTTTTTT.

Comments on this clonotype: Since a much larger clone is just one base distant, this may be a read error. The chain couples TRBV4-2 to TRBJ2-2, with D tentatively TRBD2 (5 bases). CDR1 LGHNA and CDR2 YNFKEQ come from the germline V gene. The CDR3 spans 15 residues. The CDR3 DNA reads TGTGCCAGCAGCCAAGAGCTAGCCCCCACCGGGGAGCTGTCTTTT. Its protein is CASSQELAPTGELSF.

Ten or more counts support this clonotype. This chain links TRBV6-6 with TRBJ2-1, with 7 bases identical to TRBD1. V shed 5 bases, J shed 10 bases, and the junction held 5 bases outside the gene matches. CDR3 length equals 12 residues. Germline V gene lookup returns CDR1 MNHNY and CDR2 SVGAGI (reference sequence). The CDR3 nucleotides read TGTGCCAGCAGTCACGACAGGGCAGAGCAGTTCTTC. It specifies CASSHDRAEQFF.

Concerning this clonotype: One base away lies a much larger clone, so this may be a sequencing read error. The chain combines TRBV6-5 with TRBJ1-1, with D tentatively TRBD1 (5 bases). V was clipped by 7 bases and J by 3 bases, with 12 bases between them. This CDR3 has 13 residues. The germline CDR1 and CDR2 sequences are MNHEY and SVGAGI. The CDR3 DNA reads TGTGCCAGCAACCGGGGCCAGGACACTGAAGCTTTCTTT. Its translation is CASNRGQDTEAFF.

Many counts were recorded for this clonotype. The CDR3 nucleotides are TGTGCCAGCAGCCAAGCGGGGGAATTCACAGATACGCAGTATTTT. Protein sequence: CASSQAGEFTDTQYF. V and J are TRBV3-1 and TRBJ2-3, with D tentatively TRBD2 (6 bases). V was cut by 1 base and J by 2 bases, with 10 bases left in between. Germline V gives CDR1 LGHDT, CDR2 YNNKEL (reference sequence). The CDR3 runs 15 residues.

This clonotype appeared a few times. This sequence joins TRBV6-1 and TRBJ2-7, with 7 bases fitting TRBD1. The ends lost 8 bases at V and 7 bases at J; junction bases unmatched: 14. The CDR3 spans 14 residues. Germline lookup yields CDR1 MNHNS and CDR2 SASEGT. CDR3 bases: TGTGCCAGCGTTAGACAGGGACAAAGTGTTGAGCAGTACTTC. Encoded protein: CASVRQGQSVEQYF.

This clonotype was counted many times. CDR3 nucleotide sequence: TGCAACAACCATCCACACACTGAAGCTTTCTTT. This translates into CNNHPHTEAFF. The V and J genes are TRBV29-1 and TRBJ1-1; D not certain. The CDR3 extends over 11 amino acids. Germline assignment: CDR1 SQVTM and CDR2 ANQGSEA.

The rearrangement joins TRBV12-3 or TRBV12-4 to TRBJ1-2, with D unclear. This CDR3 is built from 13 residues. With 3 bases removed from V and 7 bases from J, the gap between germline ends came to 12 bases. The CDR3 DNA is TGTGCCAGCAGTTTTCGGGTGACCGGTGGCTACACCTTC. Protein: CASSFRVTGGYTF.

V gene TRBV10-3 combines with J gene TRBJ2-7; tentative D call: TRBD2 (6 bases). Trimming removed 4 bases at V and 3 bases at J, with 13 bases between. Germline CDR1 ENHRY, CDR2 SYGVKD. This CDR3 has 14 amino acids. The CDR3 sequence: CAISVEMEGYEQYF. DNA of the CDR3: TGTGCCATCAGTGTAGAGATGGAGGGCTACGAGCAGTACTTC.

The gene calls are TRBV13 and TRBJ2-7; D might be TRBD1 or TRBD2, each matching 5 bases. The ends were cut back, 4 bases at V and 2 bases at J, with 12 bases in the middle. CDR1 PRHDT and CDR2 FYEKMQ come from the germline V gene (reference sequence). CDR3 length: 14 amino acids. Here the CDR3 DNA reads TGTGCCAGCAGCTCTACCCGGGGCGCCTACGAGCAGTACTTC. It is translated as CASSSTRGAYEQYF.

The rearrangement joins TRBV20-1 to TRBJ2-1, with TRBD2 identical over 11 bases. Unmatched junction bases numbered 11, after V lost 3 bases and J lost 7 bases. Germline V gene sequence: CDR1 DFQATT, CDR2 SNEGSKA (reference sequence). The CDR3 totals 16 residues. DNA of the CDR3: TGCAGTGCTAGGAAACCTAGCGGGGGGCTGGGGAATGAGCAGTTCTTC. Translated, it gives CSARKPSGGLGNEQFF.

This clonotype has at least ten counts. J is TRBJ2-4 and V is TRBV28; D is undetermined. There are 15 residues in the CDR3. V gave up 5 bases and J gave up 1 base, with 12 bases separating them. Germline V gives CDR1 MDHEN, CDR2 SYDVKM. The CDR3, as DNA: TGTGCCAGCAGTGGGCCGTTCTTCGCCAAAAACATTCAGTACTTC. It codes for CASSGPFFAKNIQYF.

This clonotype was seen a few times. The genes are TRBV10-3 and TRBJ1-2, with TRBD1 as a possible D gene (5 bases). CDR1 and CDR2 from the germline V gene are ENHRY and SYGVKD. Trimming cost V 0 bases and J 5 bases, with 16 bases left between them. The CDR3 spans 16 residues. The CDR3 region is CAISESKQGLDYGYTF. CDR3 sequence (DNA): TGTGCCATCAGTGAGTCGAAGCAGGGCTTGGATTATGGCTACACCTTC.

The V gene is TRBV2, the J gene TRBJ2-1, with TRBD1 matching over 9 bases. V dropped 5 bases and J dropped 7; count of bases not matched to a gene: 6. CDR1 SNHLY and CDR2 FYNNEI come from the germline V gene. The CDR3 contains 14 residues. In DNA form, the CDR3 reads TGTGCCAGCAGTCACAGGGGGCGCCAGAATGAGCAGTTCTTC. It is translated as CASSHRGRQNEQFF.

The chain links TRBV7-2 to TRBJ1-5, with D possibly being TRBD1 (5 bases). Looked up from germline, CDR1 is SGHTA and CDR2 is FQGNSA. The CDR3 loop spans 16 amino acids. V was trimmed by 4 bases and J by 2 bases, leaving 15 bases between them. In DNA, the CDR3 is TGTGCCAGCAGCTCCGCGAGACAGAACGGCAATCAGCCCCAGCATTTT. Amino acid sequence: CASSSARQNGNQPQHF.